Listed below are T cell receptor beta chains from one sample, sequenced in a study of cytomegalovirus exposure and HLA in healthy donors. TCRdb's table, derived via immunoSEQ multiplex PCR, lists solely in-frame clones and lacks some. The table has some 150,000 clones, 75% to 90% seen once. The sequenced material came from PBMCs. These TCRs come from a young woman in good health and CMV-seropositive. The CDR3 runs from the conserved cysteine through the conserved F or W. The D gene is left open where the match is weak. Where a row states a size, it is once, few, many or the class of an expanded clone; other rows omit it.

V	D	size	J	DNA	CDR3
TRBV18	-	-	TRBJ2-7	TGTGCCAGCTCACCTAGAGGTGGCGAGCAGTACTTC	CASSPRGGEQYF
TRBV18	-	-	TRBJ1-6	TGTGCCAGCTCACCACTTCCACAGGATAATTCACCCCTCCACTTT	CASSPLPQDNSPLHF
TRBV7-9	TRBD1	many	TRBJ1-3	TGTGCCAGCAGCTTAAGGACAGGGGCTGGAAACACCATATATTTT	CASSLRTGAGNTIYF
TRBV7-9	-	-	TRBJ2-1	TGTGCCAGCGGTGCGGGTCTGTACAATGAGCAGTTCTTC	CASGAGLYNEQFF
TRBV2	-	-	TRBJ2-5	TGTGCCAGCAGTTCGAGAATCCAAGAGACCCAGTACTTC	CASSSRIQETQYF
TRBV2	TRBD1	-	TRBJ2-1	TGTGCCAGCACTTTAGGACAGGGCGACAATGAGCAGTTCTTC	CASTLGQGDNEQFF
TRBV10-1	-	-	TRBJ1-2	TGCGCCAGCAGTGAGTCGCGCCAGGACTCTAACTATGGCTACACCTTC	CASSESRQDSNYGYTF
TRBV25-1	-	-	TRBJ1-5	TGTGCCAGCAGTGGGAGGGGCGGGCAGCCCCAGCATTTT	CASSGRGGQPQHF
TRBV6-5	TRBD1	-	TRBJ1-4	TGTGCCAGCAGCGAGACAGGGGATAATGAAAAACTGTTTTTT	CASSETGDNEKLFF
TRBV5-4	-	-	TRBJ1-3	TGTGCCAGCGGTGAGGCGGGCTCTGGAAACACCATATATTTT	CASGEAGSGNTIYF